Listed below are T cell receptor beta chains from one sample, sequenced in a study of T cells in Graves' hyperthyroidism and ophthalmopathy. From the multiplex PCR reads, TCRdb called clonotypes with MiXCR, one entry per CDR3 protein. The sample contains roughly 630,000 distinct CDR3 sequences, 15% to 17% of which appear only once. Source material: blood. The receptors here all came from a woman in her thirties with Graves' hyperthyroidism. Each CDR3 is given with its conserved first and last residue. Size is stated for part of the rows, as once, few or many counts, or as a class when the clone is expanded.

CDR3: CASSFAGRPLHF; V: TRBV12-3/TRBV12-4; size: few
CDR3: CAWSPGSGEQFF; V: TRBV30; size: many
CDR3: CASSPAQMNTEAFF; V: TRBV18; size: many
CDR3: CASSEGLAGFIQYF; V: TRBV7-2; size: many
CDR3: CSARTPGGMNTEAFF; V: TRBV20-1; size: few
CDR3: CASSLEQVDNEQFF; V: TRBV27; size: few
CDR3: CASSPIQSDTQYF; V: TRBV7-2; size: many
CDR3: CASSHAPQGGNQPQHF; V: TRBV4-2; size: -
CDR3: CATSRDRGRNQPQHF; V: TRBV15; size: many
CDR3: CASRTGSNQPQHF; V: TRBV2; size: many
CDR3: CSVGGEWPQHF; V: TRBV29-1; size: -
CDR3: CASSLREGHSPLHF; V: TRBV9; size: -
CDR3: CATSDGVEQYF; V: TRBV24-1; size: few
CDR3: CASSETGLNEKLFF; V: TRBV2; size: -
CDR3: CASSEGTALLDYGYTF; V: TRBV2; size: many
CDR3: CASSLPGTTDTQYF; V: TRBV27; size: many
CDR3: CASSYRDSINYGYTF; V: TRBV6-2/TRBV6-3; size: -
CDR3: CASRLGASGYTF; V: TRBV6-1; size: few
CDR3: CASSLFLGQGIIQPQHF; V: TRBV28; size: many
CDR3: CASSLALGQGNTEAFF; V: TRBV12-3/TRBV12-4; size: many
CDR3: CASSPGLGTSGTDTQYF; V: TRBV7-2; size: few
CDR3: CASSLAALTGGVTDTQYF; V: TRBV7-6; size: many
CDR3: CASSFPAGGLDTQYF; V: TRBV7-2; size: many
CDR3: CATSDPGGPINTQYF; V: TRBV24-1; size: -
CDR3: CASSLVFGGRQSYNEQFF; V: TRBV5-1; size: many
CDR3: CASSEQGLGSYSGYTF; V: TRBV2; size: many
CDR3: CASSRPYSNQPQHF; V: TRBV28; size: many
CDR3: CASSVEVGTSGRRTGELFF; V: TRBV9; size: -
CDR3: CASSQEWWERDNEQFF; V: TRBV4-2; size: -
CDR3: CASSQVAGGEQFF; V: TRBV3-1; size: many
CDR3: CASSFLAGNLAKNIQYF; V: TRBV11-2; size: -
CDR3: CASSLLIGNIQYF; V: TRBV7-3; size: many
CDR3: CASSPAGINEDEQYF; V: TRBV28; size: many
CDR3: CASSRTGSLDEQFF; V: TRBV5-1; size: few
CDR3: CASSYDPQVKYSYNEQFF; V: TRBV5-1; size: many
CDR3: CASSSLVSRTPEYNEQFF; V: TRBV7-3; size: many
CDR3: CASSRGRVPPTNTGELFF; V: TRBV6-1; size: many
CDR3: CASSLGAATGGVVNQPQHF; V: TRBV7-9; size: -
CDR3: CASSLARLAGSSYNEQFF; V: TRBV7-2; size: few
CDR3: CASSLSTSSYEQYF; V: TRBV7-9; size: -
CDR3: CASSPIGPGLAGGPRSYEQYF; V: TRBV18; size: -
CDR3: CATSRDRPSEKLFF; V: TRBV15; size: once
CDR3: CASRTVYSNQPQHF; V: TRBV19; size: few
CDR3: CASSQEAGNTEAFF; V: TRBV4-1; size: many
CDR3: CASSRDSLETQYF; V: TRBV5-6; size: -
CDR3: CASRTLAPYSEQYF; V: TRBV27; size: many